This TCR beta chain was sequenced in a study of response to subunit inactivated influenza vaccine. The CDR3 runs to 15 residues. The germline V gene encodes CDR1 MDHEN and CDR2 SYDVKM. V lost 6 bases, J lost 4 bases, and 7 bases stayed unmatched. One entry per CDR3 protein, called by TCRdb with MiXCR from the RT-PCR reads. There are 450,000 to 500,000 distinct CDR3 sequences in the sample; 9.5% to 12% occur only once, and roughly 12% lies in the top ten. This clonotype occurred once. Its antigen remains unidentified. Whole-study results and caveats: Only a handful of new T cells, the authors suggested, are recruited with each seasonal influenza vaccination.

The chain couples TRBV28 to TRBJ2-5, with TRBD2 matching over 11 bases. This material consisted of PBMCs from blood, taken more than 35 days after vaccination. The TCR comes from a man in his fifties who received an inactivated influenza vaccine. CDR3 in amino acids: CASRFTSGGLETQYF. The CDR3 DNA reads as TGTGCCAGCAGGTTCACTAGCGGGGGATTAGAGACCCAGTACTTC.